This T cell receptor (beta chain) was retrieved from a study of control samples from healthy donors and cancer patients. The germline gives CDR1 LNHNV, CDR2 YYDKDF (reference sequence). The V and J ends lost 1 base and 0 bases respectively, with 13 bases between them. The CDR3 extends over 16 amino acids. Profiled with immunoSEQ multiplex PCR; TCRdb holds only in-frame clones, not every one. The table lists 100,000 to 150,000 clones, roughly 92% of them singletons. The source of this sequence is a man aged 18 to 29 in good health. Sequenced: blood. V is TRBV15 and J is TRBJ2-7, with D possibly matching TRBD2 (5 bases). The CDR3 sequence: CATSRGPGKSSYEQYF. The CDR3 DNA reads TGTGCCACCAGCAGAGGTCCGGGGAAAAGCTCCTACGAGCAGTACTTC. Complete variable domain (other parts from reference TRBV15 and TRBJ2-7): DAMVIQNPRYQVTQFGKPVTLSCSQTLNHNVMYWYQQKSSQAPKLLFHYYDKDFNNEADTPDNFQSRRPNTSFCFLDIRSPGLGDTAMYLCATSRGPGKSSYEQYFGPGTRLTVT.